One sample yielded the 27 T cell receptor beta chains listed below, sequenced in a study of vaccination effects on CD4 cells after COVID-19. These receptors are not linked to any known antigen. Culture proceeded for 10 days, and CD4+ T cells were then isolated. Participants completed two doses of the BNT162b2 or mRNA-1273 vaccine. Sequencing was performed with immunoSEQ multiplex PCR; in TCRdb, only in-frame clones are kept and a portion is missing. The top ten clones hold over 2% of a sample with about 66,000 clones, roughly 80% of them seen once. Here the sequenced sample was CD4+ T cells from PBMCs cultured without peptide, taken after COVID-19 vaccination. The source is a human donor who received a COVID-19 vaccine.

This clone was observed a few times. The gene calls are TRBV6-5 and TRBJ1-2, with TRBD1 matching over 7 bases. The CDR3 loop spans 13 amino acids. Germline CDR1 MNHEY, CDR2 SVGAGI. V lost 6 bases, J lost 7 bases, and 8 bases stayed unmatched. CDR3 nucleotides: TGTGCCAGCAGCTATACAGGGGTGCGTGGCTACACCTTC. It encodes CASSYTGVRGYTF.

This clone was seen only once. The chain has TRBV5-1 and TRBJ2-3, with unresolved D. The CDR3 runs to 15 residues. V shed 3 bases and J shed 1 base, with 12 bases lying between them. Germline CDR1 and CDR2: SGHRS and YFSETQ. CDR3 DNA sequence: TGCGCCAGCAGCTCTCGGTGGAGAGGCACAGATACGCAGTATTTT. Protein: CASSSRWRGTDTQYF.

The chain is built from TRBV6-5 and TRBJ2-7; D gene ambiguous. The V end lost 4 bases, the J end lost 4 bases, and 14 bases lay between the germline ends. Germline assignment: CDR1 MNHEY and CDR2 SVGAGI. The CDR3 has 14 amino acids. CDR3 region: CASSSNGRAYEQYV. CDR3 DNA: TGTGCCAGCAGTTCCAACGGGCGAGCATACGAGCAGTACGTC.

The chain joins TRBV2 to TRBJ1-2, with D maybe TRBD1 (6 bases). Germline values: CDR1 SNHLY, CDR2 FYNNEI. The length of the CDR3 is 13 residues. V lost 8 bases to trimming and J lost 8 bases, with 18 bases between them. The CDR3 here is CASFRGGASGYTF. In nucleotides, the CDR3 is TGTGCCAGCTTCCGGGGGGGGGCGTCCGGCTACACCTTC.

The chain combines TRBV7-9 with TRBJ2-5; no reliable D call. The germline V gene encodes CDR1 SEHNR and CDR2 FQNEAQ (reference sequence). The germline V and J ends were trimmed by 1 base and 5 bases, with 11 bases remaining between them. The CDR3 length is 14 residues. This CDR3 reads CASSLEILTETQYF. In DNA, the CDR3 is TGTGCCAGCAGCTTAGAGATTCTCACCGAGACCCAGTACTTC.

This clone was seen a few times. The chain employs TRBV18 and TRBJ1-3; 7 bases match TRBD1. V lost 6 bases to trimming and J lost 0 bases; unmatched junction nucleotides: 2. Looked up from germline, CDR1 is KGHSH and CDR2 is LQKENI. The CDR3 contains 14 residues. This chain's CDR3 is CASSRDSSGNTIYF. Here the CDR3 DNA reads TGTGCCAGCTCGCGGGACAGCTCTGGAAACACCATATATTTT.

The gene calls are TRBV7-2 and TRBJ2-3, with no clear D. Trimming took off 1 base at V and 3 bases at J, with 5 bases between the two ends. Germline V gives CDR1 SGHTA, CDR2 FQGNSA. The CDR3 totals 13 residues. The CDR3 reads CASSLVGTDTQYF. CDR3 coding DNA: TGTGCCAGCAGCTTAGTCGGTACAGATACGCAGTATTTT.

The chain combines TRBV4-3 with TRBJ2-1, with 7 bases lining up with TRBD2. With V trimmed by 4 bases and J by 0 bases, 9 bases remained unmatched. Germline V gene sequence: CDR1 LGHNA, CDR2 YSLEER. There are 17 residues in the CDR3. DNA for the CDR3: TGCGCCAGCAGCCCCTCGTGGGGGGGGAGCTCCTACAATGAGCAGTTCTTC. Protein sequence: CASSPSWGGSSYNEQFF.

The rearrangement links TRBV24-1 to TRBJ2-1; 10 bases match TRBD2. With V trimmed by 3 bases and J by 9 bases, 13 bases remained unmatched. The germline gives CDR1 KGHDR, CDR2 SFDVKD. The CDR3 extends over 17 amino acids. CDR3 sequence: CATSDQTSGWVTGEQFF. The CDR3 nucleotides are TGTGCCACCAGTGATCAGACTAGCGGGTGGGTTACTGGTGAGCAGTTCTTC.

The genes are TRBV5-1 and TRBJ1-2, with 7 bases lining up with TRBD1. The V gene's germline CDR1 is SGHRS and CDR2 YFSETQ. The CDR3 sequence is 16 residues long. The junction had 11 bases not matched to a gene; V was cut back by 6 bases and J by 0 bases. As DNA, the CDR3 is TGCGCCAGCACCTCAAATCCCGGGACAGCTAACTATGGCTACACCTTC. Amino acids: CASTSNPGTANYGYTF. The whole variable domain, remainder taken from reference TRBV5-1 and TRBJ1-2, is KAGVTQTPRYLIKTRGQQVTLSCSPISGHRSVSWYQQTPGQGLQFLFEYFSETQRNKGNFPGRFSGRQFSNSRSEMNVSTLELGDSALYLCASTSNPGTANYGYTFGSGTRLTVV.

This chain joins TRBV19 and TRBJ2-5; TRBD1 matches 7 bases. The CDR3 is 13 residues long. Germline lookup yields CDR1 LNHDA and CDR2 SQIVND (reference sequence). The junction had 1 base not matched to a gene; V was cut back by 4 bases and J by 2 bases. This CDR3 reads CASSRGQQETQYF. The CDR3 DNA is TGTGCCAGTAGTAGGGGACAGCAAGAGACCCAGTACTTC. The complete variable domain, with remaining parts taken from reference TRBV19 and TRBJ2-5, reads DGGITQSPKYLFRKEGQNVTLSCEQNLNHDAMYWYRQDPGQGLRLIYYSQIVNDFQKGDIAEGYSVSREKKESFPLTVTSAQKNPTAFYLCASSRGQQETQYFGPGTRLLVL.

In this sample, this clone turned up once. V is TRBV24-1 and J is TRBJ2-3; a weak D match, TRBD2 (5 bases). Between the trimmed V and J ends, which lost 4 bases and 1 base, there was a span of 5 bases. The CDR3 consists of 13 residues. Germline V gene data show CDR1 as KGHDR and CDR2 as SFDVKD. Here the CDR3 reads CATSDGGTDTQYF. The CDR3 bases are TGTGCCACCAGTGACGGGGGCACAGATACGCAGTATTTT.

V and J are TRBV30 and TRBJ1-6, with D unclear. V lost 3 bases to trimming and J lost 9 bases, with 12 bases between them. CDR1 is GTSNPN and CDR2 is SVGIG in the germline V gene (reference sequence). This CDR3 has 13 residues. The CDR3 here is CAWRNSVGSPLHF. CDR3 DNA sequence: TGTGCCTGGAGGAACAGCGTAGGTTCACCCCTCCACTTT.

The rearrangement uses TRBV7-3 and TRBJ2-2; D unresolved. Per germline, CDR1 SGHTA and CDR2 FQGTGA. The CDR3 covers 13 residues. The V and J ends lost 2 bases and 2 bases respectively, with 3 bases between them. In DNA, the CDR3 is TGTGCCAGCAGCTTAGGAAACACCGGGGAGCTGTTTTTT. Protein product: CASSLGNTGELFF.

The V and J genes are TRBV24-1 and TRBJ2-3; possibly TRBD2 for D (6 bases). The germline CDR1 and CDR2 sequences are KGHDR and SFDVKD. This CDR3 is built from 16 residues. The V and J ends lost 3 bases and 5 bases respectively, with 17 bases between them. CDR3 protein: CATSDGDGGVLDTQYF. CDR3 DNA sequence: TGTGCCACCAGTGATGGGGACGGAGGGGTGCTAGATACGCAGTATTTT.

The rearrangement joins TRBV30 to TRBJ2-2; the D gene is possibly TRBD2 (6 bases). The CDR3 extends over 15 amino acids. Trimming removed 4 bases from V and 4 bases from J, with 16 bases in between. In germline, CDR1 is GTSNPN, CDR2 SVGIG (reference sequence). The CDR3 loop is CAWTGGGRFTGELFF. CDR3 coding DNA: TGTGCCTGGACGGGTGGAGGGCGATTCACCGGGGAGCTGTTTTTT.

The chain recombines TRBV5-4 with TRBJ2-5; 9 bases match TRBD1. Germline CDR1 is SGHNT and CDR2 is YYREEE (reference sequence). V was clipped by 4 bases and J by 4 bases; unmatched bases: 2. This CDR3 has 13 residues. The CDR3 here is CASSLGQGETQYF. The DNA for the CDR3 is TGTGCCAGCAGCCTGGGACAGGGAGAGACCCAGTACTTC. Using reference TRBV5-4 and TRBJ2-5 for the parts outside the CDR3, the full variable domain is ETGVTQSPTHLIKTRGQQVTLRCSSQSGHNTVSWYQQALGQGPQFIFQYYREEENGRGNFPPRFSGLQFPNYSSELNVNALELDDSALYLCASSLGQGETQYFGPGTRLLVL.

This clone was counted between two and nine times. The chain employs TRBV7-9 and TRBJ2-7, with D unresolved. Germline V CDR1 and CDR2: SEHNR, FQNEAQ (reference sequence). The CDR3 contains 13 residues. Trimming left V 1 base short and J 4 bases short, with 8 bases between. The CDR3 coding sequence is TGTGCCAGCAGCTTAGTGACGCCTTACGAGCAGTACGTC. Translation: CASSLVTPYEQYV.

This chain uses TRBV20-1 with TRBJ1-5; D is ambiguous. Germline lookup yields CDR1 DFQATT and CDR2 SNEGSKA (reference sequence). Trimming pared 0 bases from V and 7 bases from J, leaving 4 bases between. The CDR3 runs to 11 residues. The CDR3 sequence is CSARDMQPQHF. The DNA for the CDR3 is TGCAGTGCTAGAGATATGCAGCCCCAGCATTTT.

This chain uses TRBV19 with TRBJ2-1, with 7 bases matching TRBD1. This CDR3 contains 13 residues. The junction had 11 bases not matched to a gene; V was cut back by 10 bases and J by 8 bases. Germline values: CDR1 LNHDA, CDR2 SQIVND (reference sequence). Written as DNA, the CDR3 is TGTGCCACCTACGGGACAGAATTGGATGAGCAGTTCTTC. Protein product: CATYGTELDEQFF.

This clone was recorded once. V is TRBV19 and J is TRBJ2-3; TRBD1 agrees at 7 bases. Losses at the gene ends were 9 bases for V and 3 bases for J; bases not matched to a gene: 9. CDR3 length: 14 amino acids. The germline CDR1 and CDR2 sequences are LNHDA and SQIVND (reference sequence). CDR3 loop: CASRGTARTDTQYF. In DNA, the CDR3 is TGTGCCAGCAGAGGGACAGCTAGGACAGATACGCAGTATTTT.

This CDR3 reads CASSLQQGSEQYV. In nucleotides, the CDR3 is TGTGCCAGCAGCTTGCAACAGGGTTCCGAGCAGTACGTC. The chain has TRBV7-2 and TRBJ2-7, with a possible D match to TRBD1 (6 bases). Per germline, CDR1 SGHTA and CDR2 FQGNSA. The V and J ends lost 3 bases and 6 bases respectively, with 12 bases between them. There are 13 residues in the CDR3.

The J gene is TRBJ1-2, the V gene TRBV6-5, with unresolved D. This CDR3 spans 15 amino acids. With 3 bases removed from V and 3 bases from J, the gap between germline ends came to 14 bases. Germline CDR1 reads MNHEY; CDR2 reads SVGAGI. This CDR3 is CASSYEGPGHYGYTF. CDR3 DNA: TGTGCCAGCAGTTATGAGGGTCCCGGGCACTATGGCTACACCTTC.

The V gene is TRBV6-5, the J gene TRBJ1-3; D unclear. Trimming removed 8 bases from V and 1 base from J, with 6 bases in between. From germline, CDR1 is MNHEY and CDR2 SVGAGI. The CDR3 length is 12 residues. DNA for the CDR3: TGTGCCAGCGCCCGGTCTGGAAACACCATATATTTT. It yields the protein CASARSGNTIYF.

CDR3 amino acids: CASSLAGATADTQYF. CDR3 DNA sequence: TGCGCCAGCAGCTTAGCGGGGGCGACGGCAGATACGCAGTATTTT. This chain links TRBV5-1 with TRBJ2-3, with 8 bases lining up with TRBD2. The CDR3 has 15 amino acids. Trimming removed 2 bases from V and 4 bases from J; junction bases left unmatched: 6. Germline CDR1 SGHRS, CDR2 YFSETQ.

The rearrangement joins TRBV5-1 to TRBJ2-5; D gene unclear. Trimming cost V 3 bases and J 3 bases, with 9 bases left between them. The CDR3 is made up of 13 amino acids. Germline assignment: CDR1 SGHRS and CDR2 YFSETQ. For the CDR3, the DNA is TGCGCCAGCAGCTGGAATATGAAAGAGACCCAGTACTTC. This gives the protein CASSWNMKETQYF.

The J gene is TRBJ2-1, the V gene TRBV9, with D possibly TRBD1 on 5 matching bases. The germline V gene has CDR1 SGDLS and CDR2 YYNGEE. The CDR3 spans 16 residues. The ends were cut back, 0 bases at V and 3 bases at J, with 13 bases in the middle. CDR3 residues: CASSVVVEGDYNEQFF. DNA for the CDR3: TGTGCCAGCAGCGTAGTAGTGGAAGGGGACTACAATGAGCAGTTCTTC. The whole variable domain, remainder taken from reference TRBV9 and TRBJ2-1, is DSGVTQTPKHLITATGQRVTLRCSPRSGDLSVYWYQQSLDQGLQFLIQYYNGEERAKGNILERFSAQQFPDLHSELNLSSLELGDSALYFCASSVVVEGDYNEQFFGPGTRLTVL.